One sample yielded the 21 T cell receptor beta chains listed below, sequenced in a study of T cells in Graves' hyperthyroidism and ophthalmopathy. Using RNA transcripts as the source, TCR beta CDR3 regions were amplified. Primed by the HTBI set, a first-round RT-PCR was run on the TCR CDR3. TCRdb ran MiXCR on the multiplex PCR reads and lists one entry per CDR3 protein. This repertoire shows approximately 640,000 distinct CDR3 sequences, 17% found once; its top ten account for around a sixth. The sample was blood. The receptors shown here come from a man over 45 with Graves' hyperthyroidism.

DNA for the CDR3: TGCGCCAGCAGTGGGACAGGGACGGAGACCCAGTACTTC. Translation gives CASSGTGTETQYF. The V and J genes are TRBV10-1 and TRBJ2-5; 8 bases align to TRBD1. The CDR3 totals 13 residues. The V gene end was trimmed by 4 bases and the J gene end by 5 bases; junction bases not matched to a gene: 3. Germline values: CDR1 WNHNN, CDR2 SYGVQD (reference sequence).

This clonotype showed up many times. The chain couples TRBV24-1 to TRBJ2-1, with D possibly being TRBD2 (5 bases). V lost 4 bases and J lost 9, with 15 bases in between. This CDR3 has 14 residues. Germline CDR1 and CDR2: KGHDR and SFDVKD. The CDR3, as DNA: TGTGCCACCAGTGACCACGGGCCGGCGGGTGAGCAGTTCTTC. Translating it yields CATSDHGPAGEQFF.

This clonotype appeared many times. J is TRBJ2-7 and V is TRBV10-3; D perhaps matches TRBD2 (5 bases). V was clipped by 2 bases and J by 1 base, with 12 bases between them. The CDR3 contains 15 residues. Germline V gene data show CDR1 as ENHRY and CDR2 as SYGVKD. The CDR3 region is CAISEEGVTSYEQYF. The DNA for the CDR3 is TGTGCCATCAGTGAGGAGGGAGTGACGTCCTACGAGCAGTACTTC.

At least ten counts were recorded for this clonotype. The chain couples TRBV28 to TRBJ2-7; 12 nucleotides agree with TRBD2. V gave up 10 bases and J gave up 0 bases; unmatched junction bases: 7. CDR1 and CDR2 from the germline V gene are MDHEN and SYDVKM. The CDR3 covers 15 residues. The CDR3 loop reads CAIGTSGLSSYEQYF. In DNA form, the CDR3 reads TGTGCCATCGGGACTAGCGGGCTTAGCTCCTACGAGCAGTACTTC.

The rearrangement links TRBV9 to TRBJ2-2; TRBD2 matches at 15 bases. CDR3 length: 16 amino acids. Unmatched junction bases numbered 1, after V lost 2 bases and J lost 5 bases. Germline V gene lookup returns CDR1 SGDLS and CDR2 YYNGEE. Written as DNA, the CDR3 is TGTGCCAGCAGCGTGGGGACTAGCGGGAGGACCGGGGAGCTGTTTTTT. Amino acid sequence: CASSVGTSGRTGELFF.

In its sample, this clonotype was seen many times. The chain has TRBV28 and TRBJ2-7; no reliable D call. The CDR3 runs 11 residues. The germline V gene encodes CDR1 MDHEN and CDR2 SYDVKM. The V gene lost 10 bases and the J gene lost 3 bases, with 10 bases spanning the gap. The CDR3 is CATGPYYEQYF. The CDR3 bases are TGTGCCACTGGGCCCTACTACGAGCAGTACTTC.

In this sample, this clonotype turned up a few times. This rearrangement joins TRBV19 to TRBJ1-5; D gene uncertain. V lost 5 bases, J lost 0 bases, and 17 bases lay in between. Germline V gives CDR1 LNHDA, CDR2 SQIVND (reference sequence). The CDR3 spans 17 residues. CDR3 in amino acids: CASSDPGRAFSNQPQHF. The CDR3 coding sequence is TGTGCCAGTAGTGACCCTGGACGGGCCTTTAGCAATCAGCCCCAGCATTTT. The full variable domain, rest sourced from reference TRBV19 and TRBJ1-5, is DGGITQSPKYLFRKEGQNVTLSCEQNLNHDAMYWYRQDPGQGLRLIYYSQIVNDFQKGDIAEGYSVSREKKESFPLTVTSAQKNPTAFYLCASSDPGRAFSNQPQHFGDGTRLSIL.

The CDR3, as DNA: TGCGCCAGCAGCGCACAATCAGGGGCCTCCTGGGCTGGGGCCAACGTCCTGACTTTC. Protein sequence: CASSAQSGASWAGANVLTF. The rearrangement uses TRBV4-1 and TRBJ2-6, with D possibly TRBD1 on 6 matching bases. CDR3 length equals 19 residues. Deletions cut 5 bases from V and 2 bases from J, with 22 bases between. Looked up from germline, CDR1 is MGHRA and CDR2 is YSYEKL.

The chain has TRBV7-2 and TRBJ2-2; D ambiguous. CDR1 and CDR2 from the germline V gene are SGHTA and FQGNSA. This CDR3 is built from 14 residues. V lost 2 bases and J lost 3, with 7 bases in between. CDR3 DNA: TGTGCCAGCAGCTTAATCAAGGACACCGGGGAGCTGTTTTTT. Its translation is CASSLIKDTGELFF.

In nucleotides, the CDR3 is TGTGCCAGCAGTTATTCGGAGTACAGCACAGATACGCAGTATTTT. It encodes CASSYSEYSTDTQYF. The rearrangement uses TRBV6-5 and TRBJ2-3; D is unclear. Looked up from germline, CDR1 is MNHEY and CDR2 is SVGAGI. The germline V and J ends were trimmed by 3 bases and 0 bases, with 10 bases remaining between them. There are 15 residues in the CDR3.

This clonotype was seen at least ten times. CDR3 in DNA: TGTGCCAGCAGTCCATGGGGTAGCGGGGGGAAAGGATACGAGCAGTACTTC. Its protein is CASSPWGSGGKGYEQYF. This sequence joins TRBV28 and TRBJ2-7; 10 positions agree with TRBD2. CDR1 MDHEN and CDR2 SYDVKM come from the germline V gene. The CDR3 extends over 17 amino acids. V shed 5 bases, J shed 4 bases, and the junction held 14 bases outside the gene matches.

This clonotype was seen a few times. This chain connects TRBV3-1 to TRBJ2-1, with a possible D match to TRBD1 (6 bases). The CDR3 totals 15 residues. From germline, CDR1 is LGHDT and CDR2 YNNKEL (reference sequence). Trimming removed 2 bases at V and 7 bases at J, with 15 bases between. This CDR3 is CASSQMVGQGNEQFF. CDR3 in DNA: TGTGCCAGCAGCCAAATGGTGGGCCAGGGGAATGAGCAGTTCTTC.

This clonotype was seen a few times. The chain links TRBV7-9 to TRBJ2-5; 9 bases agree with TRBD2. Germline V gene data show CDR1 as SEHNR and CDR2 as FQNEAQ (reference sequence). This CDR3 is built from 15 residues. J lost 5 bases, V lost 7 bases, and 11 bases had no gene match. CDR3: CASNFGLAGSETQYF. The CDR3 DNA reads TGTGCCAGCAACTTTGGGCTAGCGGGAAGTGAGACCCAGTACTTC.

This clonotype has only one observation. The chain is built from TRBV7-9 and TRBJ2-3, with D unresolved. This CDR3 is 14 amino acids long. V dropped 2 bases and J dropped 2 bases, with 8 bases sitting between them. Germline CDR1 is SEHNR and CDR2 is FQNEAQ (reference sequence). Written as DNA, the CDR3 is TGTGCCAGCAGCTTACTCTCTCCCACAGATACGCAGTATTTT. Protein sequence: CASSLLSPTDTQYF.

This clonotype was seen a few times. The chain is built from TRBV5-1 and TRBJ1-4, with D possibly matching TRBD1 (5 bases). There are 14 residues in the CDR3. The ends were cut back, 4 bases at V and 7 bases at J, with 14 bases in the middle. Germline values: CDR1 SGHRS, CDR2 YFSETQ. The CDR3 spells CASSAREGSEKLFF. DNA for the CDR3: TGCGCCAGCAGCGCTCGGGAGGGGAGTGAAAAACTGTTTTTT.

CDR3 loop: CASTSGDRGHQPQHF. CDR3 nucleotide sequence: TGTGCCAGTACAAGCGGGGACAGGGGGCATCAGCCCCAGCATTTT. This chain connects TRBV7-9 to TRBJ1-5, with 12 bases lining up with TRBD1. The CDR3 has 15 residues. Germline loops: CDR1 SEHNR, CDR2 FQNEAQ (reference sequence). V lost 9 bases, J lost 5 bases, and 8 bases stayed unmatched.

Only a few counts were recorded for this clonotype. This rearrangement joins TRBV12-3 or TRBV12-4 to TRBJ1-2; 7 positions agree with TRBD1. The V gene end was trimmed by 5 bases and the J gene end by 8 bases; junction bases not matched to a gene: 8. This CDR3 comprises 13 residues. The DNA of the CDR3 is TGTGCCAGCAGTCGACAGGGTGAGAGGGGCTACACCTTC. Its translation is CASSRQGERGYTF.

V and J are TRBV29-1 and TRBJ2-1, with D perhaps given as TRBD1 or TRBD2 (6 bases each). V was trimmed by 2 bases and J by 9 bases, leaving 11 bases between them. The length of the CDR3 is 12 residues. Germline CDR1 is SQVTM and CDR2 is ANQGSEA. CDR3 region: CSVEMGGGEQFF. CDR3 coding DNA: TGCAGCGTTGAAATGGGGGGCGGTGAGCAGTTCTTC.

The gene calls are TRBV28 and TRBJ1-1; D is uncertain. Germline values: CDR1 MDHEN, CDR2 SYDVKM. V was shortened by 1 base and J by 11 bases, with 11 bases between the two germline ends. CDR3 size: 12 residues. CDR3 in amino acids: CASSLLSGLAFF. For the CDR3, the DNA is TGTGCCAGCAGTTTATTATCCGGGTTGGCTTTCTTT.

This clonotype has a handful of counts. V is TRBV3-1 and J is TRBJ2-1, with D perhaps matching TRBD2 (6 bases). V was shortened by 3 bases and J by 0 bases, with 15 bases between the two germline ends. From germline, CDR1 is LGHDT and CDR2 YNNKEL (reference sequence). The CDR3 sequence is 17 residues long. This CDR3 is CASSHDQLASSYNEQFF. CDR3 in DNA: TGTGCCAGCAGCCATGACCAGCTAGCGAGCTCCTACAATGAGCAGTTCTTC.

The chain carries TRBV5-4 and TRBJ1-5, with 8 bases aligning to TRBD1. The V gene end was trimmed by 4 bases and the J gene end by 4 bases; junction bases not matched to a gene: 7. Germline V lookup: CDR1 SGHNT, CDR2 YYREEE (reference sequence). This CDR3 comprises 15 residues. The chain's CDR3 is CASSPTGVRNQPQHF. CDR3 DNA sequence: TGTGCCAGCAGCCCGACAGGGGTTAGGAATCAGCCCCAGCATTTT.